This T cell receptor (beta chain) was recorded in a study of beta chain features in type 1 diabetes. V shed 3 bases and J 7 bases; nucleotides not matched to a gene: 7. The germline V gene has CDR1 SQVTM and CDR2 ANQGSEA. The CDR3 is 15 residues long. In total, each donor contributed a single heparinised blood draw that averaged approximately 0.12 L. Concerning this clone: Antigen unknown.

Expressed TCRB transcripts were sequenced because the isolated RNA had all been reverse transcribed beforehand. Method: immunoSEQ multiplex PCR; TCRdb's copy keeps in-frame clones and lacks some. The sample holds roughly 300,000 clones; 7% to 10% are singletons and the top ten take approximately 1%. Study-wide results and limits: Comparison showed that naive, central memory and Treg TCRB repertoires appeared more similar among patients than among healthy donors. High TCR expression in some cells could lead to their over-representation in cDNA sequencing. Moderately but significantly shorter TCRB CDR3s were found in Type 1 diabetes patients in all four CD4+ subsets. Any HLA type influence on TCRB rearrangement was left unresolved here.

The sequence was obtained from a man aged 30 to 45 with type 1 diabetes. The rearrangement joins TRBV29-1 to TRBJ2-4, with 12 bases matching TRBD1. Sequences were obtained from central memory CD4+ T cells from blood. CDR3 nucleotides: TGCAGCGTTGACCTTACCGGGACAGGGGGCAACATTCAGTACTTC. Protein sequence: CSVDLTGTGGNIQYF.